Presented here are 20 T cell receptor beta chains from one specimen sequenced in a study of multiple sclerosis patients with progressive multifocal leukoencephalopathy. Time point indicated: time of PML onset. Some clones are missing from TCRdb's copy, which holds only in-frame ones; the method was immunoSEQ multiplex PCR. The top ten hold about 5.7% of the sample, which has about 31,000 clones, about 87% seen once. Source: PBMCs, taken from a patient treated with natalizumab. The receptors stem from a woman in her thirties or forties with progressive multifocal leukoencephalopathy.

V usage is TRBV7-8 and J usage is TRBJ2-1; a weak D match, TRBD2 (5 bases). Trimming took off 7 bases at V and 2 bases at J, with 6 bases between the two ends. This CDR3 has 12 residues. CDR1 SGHVS and CDR2 FQNEAQ come from the germline V gene. The CDR3, as DNA: TGTGCCAGCATGGGAGCCTACAATGAGCAGTTCTTC. This translates into CASMGAYNEQFF.

The chain links TRBV5-5 to TRBJ1-6; D gene unclear. The CDR3 loop spans 14 amino acids. The germline gives CDR1 SGHKS, CDR2 YYEKEE (reference sequence). V was trimmed by 0 bases and J by 11 bases, leaving 12 bases between them. The CDR3 DNA is TGTGCCAGCAGCTTGGGCGATTGGAAGGCACCCCTCCACTTT. This translates into CASSLGDWKAPLHF.

V is TRBV20-1 and J is TRBJ2-7; D gene unclear. Per germline, CDR1 DFQATT and CDR2 SNEGSKA (reference sequence). V was clipped by 5 bases and J by 4 bases, with 9 bases between them. The CDR3 runs 11 residues. The CDR3 coding sequence is TGCAGTGCTGCTCCCACGTACGAGCAGTACTTC. This translates into CSAAPTYEQYF.

This clone was found once. The chain couples TRBV4-1 to TRBJ2-7; 9 bases are a match to TRBD1. This CDR3 has 15 amino acids. V was clipped by 5 bases and J by 2 bases; unmatched bases: 7. Germline V gives CDR1 MGHRA, CDR2 YSYEKL. In DNA, the CDR3 is TGCGCCAGCAGCGTCGGACAGGGGTCGACCTACGAGCAGTACTTC. Translated: CASSVGQGSTYEQYF.

As concerns this clone: The junction shows a germline mismatch at one end, possibly a read error. The CDR3 here is CASSTGGGNTGERFF. The DNA of the CDR3 is TGTGCCAGCAGTACAGGGGGCGGGAACACCGGGGAGCGGTTTTTT. The V call is TRBV6-1, the J call TRBJ2-2, with 9 bases lining up with TRBD1. The CDR3 has 15 amino acids. Germline lookup yields CDR1 MNHNS and CDR2 SASEGT.

This chain connects TRBV6-4 to TRBJ2-3; 13 nucleotides match TRBD2. This CDR3 region has 16 residues. CDR1 and CDR2 (germline): MRHNA, SNTAGT. V dropped 5 bases and J dropped 2; count of bases not matched to a gene: 4. CDR3 nucleotides: TGTGCCAGCAGTCGGGGACTAGCGGGAAACACAGATACGCAGTATTTT. Its translation: CASSRGLAGNTDTQYF.

The chain joins TRBV10-2 to TRBJ2-2, with a possible D match to TRBD1 (5 bases). Germline-derived CDR1 and CDR2 are WSHSY and SAAADI. Trimming shortened V by 5 bases and J by 5 bases, and 15 bases separated the two germline ends. This CDR3 comprises 15 residues. The CDR3 DNA is TGCGCCAGCAGTAGGGGTACAGGTCTGACCGGGGAGCTGTTTTTT. Amino acids: CASSRGTGLTGELFF.

This rearrangement joins TRBV25-1 to TRBJ2-6; a weak D match, TRBD2 (5 bases). The germline CDR1 and CDR2 sequences are MGHDK and SYGVNS. The CDR3 has 17 amino acids. V was shortened by 2 bases and J by 0 bases, with 11 bases between the two germline ends. The CDR3 loop is CASSEGRGSSGANVLTF. The CDR3 DNA follows: TGTGCCAGCAGTGAAGGACGTGGGAGCTCTGGGGCCAACGTCCTGACTTTC.

This chain joins TRBV30 and TRBJ2-2, with 9 nucleotides matching TRBD1. The CDR3 has 14 residues. Trimming took 5 bases from V and 5 from J; bases not matched to a gene: 6. CDR1 and CDR2 (germline): GTSNPN, SVGIG (reference sequence). CDR3 in DNA: TGTGCCTGGGTTACAGGGGGCCAAACCGGGGAGCTGTTTTTT. It specifies CAWVTGGQTGELFF.

On this clone itself: Because the CDR3's place on the DNA is in doubt, the DNA is left out and the CDR3 is given as listed by TCRdb. The CDR3 here is CASSLFWPSGANVLTF. This chain connects TRBV27 to TRBJ2-6. Germline V gene sequence: CDR1 MNHEY, CDR2 SMNVEV (reference sequence). The CDR3 is 16 residues long, counting both termini.

The chain has TRBV7-2 and TRBJ1-1; D is ambiguous. Deletions cut 5 bases from V and 3 bases from J, with 10 bases between. The germline gives CDR1 SGHTA, CDR2 FQGNSA. The CDR3 has 13 amino acids. DNA of the CDR3: TGTGCCAGCAGCCTCGACTTGGACACTGAAGCTTTCTTT. It translates to CASSLDLDTEAFF.

The genes are TRBV7-2 and TRBJ2-1; no definite D call. The germline V and J ends were trimmed by 2 bases and 7 bases, with 3 bases remaining between them. The germline gives CDR1 SGHTA, CDR2 FQGNSA. The CDR3 extends over 11 amino acids. CDR3 sequence: CASSLRNEQFF. The CDR3 DNA reads as TGTGCCAGCAGCTTAAGGAATGAGCAGTTCTTC. Combining the CDR3 with reference TRBV7-2 and TRBJ2-1 gives the whole variable domain GAGVSQSPSNKVTEKGKDVELRCDPISGHTALYWYRQSLGQGLEFLIYFQGNSAPDKSGLPSDRFSAERTGGSVSTLTIQRTQQEDSAVYLCASSLRNEQFFGPGTRLTVL.

The chain carries TRBV30 and TRBJ1-5; no clear D. V lost 2 bases, J lost 4 bases, and 6 bases lay in between. The CDR3 covers 12 residues. CDR1 GTSNPN and CDR2 SVGIG come from the germline V gene (reference sequence). The CDR3 reads CAWSPGNQPQHF. The CDR3 nucleotides read TGTGCCTGGAGTCCGGGGAATCAGCCCCAGCATTTT.

The V call is TRBV30, the J call TRBJ1-3; D might be TRBD1 (5 bases). Looked up from germline, CDR1 is GTSNPN and CDR2 is SVGIG (reference sequence). The CDR3 is 14 residues long. V was clipped by 0 bases and J by 4 bases, with 10 bases between them. The CDR3 bases are TGTGCCTGGAGTGTAGGGGTAGGGGGAAACACCATATATTTT. It specifies CAWSVGVGGNTIYF.

This clone came up a few times. The chain recombines TRBV18 with TRBJ1-2; TRBD1 aligns across 8 bases. This CDR3 spans 14 amino acids. CDR1 and CDR2 from the germline V gene are KGHSH and LQKENI. The J segment lost 6 bases and the V segment lost 4 bases, leaving 7 bases of the junction unmatched. The DNA for the CDR3 is TGTGCCAGCTCACTGCGGACAGGGAGGCATGGCTACACCTTC. It specifies CASSLRTGRHGYTF.

This clone was detected only once. The CDR3, as DNA: TGCGCCAGCAGCTTGGCGGGACTAGCGGGCAGAGATACGCAGTATTTT. Translated, it gives CASSLAGLAGRDTQYF. V is TRBV5-1 and J is TRBJ2-3, with 12 positions matching TRBD2. The V segment lost 0 bases and the J segment 5 bases; nucleotides outside the gene matches: 4. This CDR3 contains 16 residues. Per the germline V gene, CDR1 is SGHRS and CDR2 is YFSETQ. The full variable domain, completed using reference TRBV5-1 and TRBJ2-3, is KAGVTQTPRYLIKTRGQQVTLSCSPISGHRSVSWYQQTPGQGLQFLFEYFSETQRNKGNFPGRFSGRQFSNSRSEMNVSTLELGDSALYLCASSLAGLAGRDTQYFGPGTRLTVL.

This chain connects TRBV6-1 to TRBJ1-2, with 7 bases aligning to TRBD1. This CDR3 region has 12 residues. V lost 4 bases to trimming and J lost 7 bases; unmatched junction nucleotides: 3. Germline-derived CDR1 and CDR2 are MNHNS and SASEGT. CDR3 in DNA: TGTGCCAGCAGTGCAGGGGGGGGTGGCTACACCTTC. It codes for CASSAGGGGYTF.

The rearrangement uses TRBV5-1 and TRBJ1-2; D gene ambiguous. Trimming stripped 0 bases from V and 8 bases from J, with 11 bases between. The CDR3 is made up of 13 amino acids. Germline V CDR1 and CDR2: SGHRS, YFSETQ. CDR3 amino acids: CASSLAIAEGYTF. CDR3 in DNA: TGCGCCAGCAGCTTGGCAATAGCGGAGGGCTACACCTTC.

V and J are TRBV30 and TRBJ2-3; no clear D. The CDR3 runs to 14 residues. V lost 1 base and J lost 1, with 9 bases in between. Germline-derived CDR1 and CDR2 are GTSNPN and SVGIG (reference sequence). The CDR3 nucleotides are TGTGCCTGGAGTGGCCTTGCCCGCACAGATACGCAGTATTTT. It specifies CAWSGLARTDTQYF.

The chain couples TRBV5-4 to TRBJ2-3; TRBD1 matches at 8 bases. The germline gives CDR1 SGHNT, CDR2 YYREEE (reference sequence). The V and J ends lost 0 bases and 0 bases, in that order; junction bases with no gene match: 3. The length of the CDR3 is 16 residues. Here the CDR3 DNA reads TGTGCCAGCAGCTTGGTCGGGGACAGGAGCACAGATACGCAGTATTTT. It is translated as CASSLVGDRSTDTQYF.